This T cell receptor (beta chain) was sequenced for a study of cytomegalovirus exposure and HLA in healthy donors. Whole-study findings and limits: Despite most TCR sequences being rare, some public TCRs occurred in many donors. The authors later linked a missense DCLRE1C variant to TCR beta V- and J-gene trimming.

60 Vbeta and 13 Jbeta primers were used in PCR. Data came from immunoSEQ multiplex PCR; TCRdb stores just in-frame clones and leaves some out. The sample records about 31,000 clones, 85% to 90% being singletons. Trimming at V came to 3 bases and at J to 0 bases, leaving 11 bases not matched to a gene. CDR3 length equals 18 residues. CDR1 is KGHSH, CDR2 LQKENI, per germline. Remarks on this clone: Its antigen is unidentified.

Sequenced: PBMCs. The sequence came from a boy between 10 and 17 years old in good health and CMV-seronegative. V gene TRBV18 combines with J gene TRBJ2-1; 7 bases fit TRBD2. The CDR3 bases are TGTGCCAGCTCACCCCCACTACTAGCGTTGAGCTCCTACAATGAGCAGTTCTTC. As protein: CASSPPLLALSSYNEQFF.